This T cell receptor beta chain derives from a study of vaccination effects on CD4 cells after COVID-19. This clone was seen a few times. Antigen unknown. Using immunoSEQ multiplex PCR, the repertoire was profiled, and TCRdb retains in-frame clones only, with some absent. The repertoire holds roughly 25,000 clones, 69% seen once, with roughly a sixth in the top ten. This CDR3 is built from 16 residues. The V gene's germline CDR1 is MDHEN and CDR2 SYDVKM. Trimming removed 4 bases from V and 3 bases from J, with 16 bases in between. ViraFEST expansion of antigen-specific CD4+ T cells with viral peptide pools preceded sequencing. Following a roughly eleven-day culture, CD4+ T cells were purified. By PCR, the person was confirmed to have had SARS-CoV-2 infection between March and December 2020.

The sequenced sample was CD4+ T cells from PBMCs cultured with SARS-CoV-2 spike peptides, obtained before COVID-19 vaccination. The receptor was derived from a human donor who had a prior SARS-CoV-2 infection. The chain recombines TRBV28 with TRBJ1-5; D unresolved. The CDR3 DNA reads TGTGCCAGCAGTTCCGGCGGATTCCTTCTCAATCAGCCCCAGCATTTT. Its protein is CASSSGGFLLNQPQHF.